Listed below are T cell receptor beta chains from one sample, sequenced in a study of beta chain features in type 1 diabetes. Libraries were prepared by immunoSEQ multiplex PCR; TCRdb keeps only in-frame clonotypes and omits some of them. The repertoire holds 600,000 to 750,000 clones, with around an eighth as singletons. Sequencing used naive CD4+ T cells from blood. The origin of the receptors is a man aged 25-45 years with type 1 diabetes. The CDR3 runs from the conserved cysteine through the conserved F or W. The order of the fields is J gene, D gene, clone size, V gene, CDR3 length, CDR3 DNA, CDR3 protein. The D gene is left open where the match is weak. Part of the rows lack a size; the others show once, few, many or a class for expanded clones.

j_gene: TRBJ1-6; d_gene: -; abundance: few; v_gene: TRBV5-1; len: 16; CDR3nt: TGCGCCAGCAGCTGGGCCGCGGGGGAAGTGGATTCACCCCTCCACTTT; CDR3aa: CASSWAAGEVDSPLHF
j_gene: TRBJ1-1; d_gene: -; abundance: -; v_gene: TRBV11-2; len: 14; CDR3nt: TGTGCCAGCATCGGAGGGGCCGTAGGGACTGAAGCTTTCTTT; CDR3aa: CASIGGAVGTEAFF
j_gene: TRBJ2-7; d_gene: -; abundance: few; v_gene: TRBV29-1; len: 15; CDR3nt: TGCAGCGTCCTAGGTGGGATGGAGAGCGGCTACGAGCAGTACTTC; CDR3aa: CSVLGGMESGYEQYF
j_gene: TRBJ2-4; d_gene: -; abundance: many; v_gene: TRBV11-2; len: 14; CDR3nt: TGTGCCAGCAGCCCCCGTCTAGCCAAAAACATTCAGTACTTC; CDR3aa: CASSPRLAKNIQYF
j_gene: TRBJ2-1; d_gene: -; abundance: -; v_gene: TRBV18; len: 15; CDR3nt: TGTGCCAGCTCACCACTCCAGGACTCTCACAATGAGCAGTTCTTC; CDR3aa: CASSPLQDSHNEQFF
j_gene: TRBJ2-1; d_gene: -; abundance: -; v_gene: TRBV11-2; len: 13; CDR3nt: TGTGCCAGCAGCTTAGATCACAGCAATGAGCAGTTCTTC; CDR3aa: CASSLDHSNEQFF
j_gene: TRBJ1-5; d_gene: TRBD1; abundance: -; v_gene: TRBV10-3; len: 13; CDR3nt: TGTGCCATCAGTGACGGACAGGATCAGCCCCAGCATTTT; CDR3aa: CAISDGQDQPQHF
j_gene: TRBJ2-1; d_gene: -; abundance: -; v_gene: TRBV7-9; len: 18; CDR3nt: TGTGCCAGCAGCTTTGTGCGCGGTGCGGGGAGCTCCTACAATGAGCAGTTCTTC; CDR3aa: CASSFVRGAGSSYNEQFF
j_gene: TRBJ1-1; d_gene: -; abundance: -; v_gene: TRBV7-9; len: 12; CDR3nt: TGTGCCAGCAGCAATTGGAACACTGAAGCTTTCTTT; CDR3aa: CASSNWNTEAFF
j_gene: TRBJ2-7; d_gene: -; abundance: few; v_gene: TRBV7-2; len: 13; CDR3nt: TGTGCCAGCAGCTTAGCTGGCTCCTACGAGCAGTACTTC; CDR3aa: CASSLAGSYEQYF
j_gene: TRBJ2-3; d_gene: -; abundance: few; v_gene: TRBV14; len: 12; CDR3nt: TGTGCCAGCAGCCCTCAGGGGTATACGCAGTATTTT; CDR3aa: CASSPQGYTQYF
j_gene: TRBJ2-1; d_gene: -; abundance: -; v_gene: TRBV7-9; len: 11; CDR3nt: TGTGCCAGCAGCTCGGAAAATGAGCAGTTCTTC; CDR3aa: CASSSENEQFF
j_gene: TRBJ2-1; d_gene: -; abundance: -; v_gene: TRBV19; len: 15; CDR3nt: TGTGCCAGTAGTATGGAGGCCGCGGGTAAGAATGAGCAGTTCTTC; CDR3aa: CASSMEAAGKNEQFF
j_gene: TRBJ2-3; d_gene: -; abundance: -; v_gene: TRBV18; len: 15; CDR3nt: TGTGCCAGCTCACCAGGCGGGGGGACAGCAGATACGCAGTATTTT; CDR3aa: CASSPGGGTADTQYF
j_gene: TRBJ1-6; d_gene: -; abundance: -; v_gene: TRBV6-5; len: 15; CDR3nt: TGTGCCAGCAGCTTGGACAGCAGCCTTAATTCACCCCTCCACTTT; CDR3aa: CASSLDSSLNSPLHF
j_gene: TRBJ2-3; d_gene: -; abundance: -; v_gene: TRBV5-6; len: 15; CDR3nt: TGTGCCAGCAGCCCCTCGGTAGGGGTTAGGGATACGCAGTATTTT; CDR3aa: CASSPSVGVRDTQYF
j_gene: TRBJ1-2; d_gene: -; abundance: -; v_gene: TRBV5-1; len: 17; CDR3nt: TGCGCCAGCAGCTTGGACCCGGGCCGGGACGGAGTCTATGGCTACACCTTC; CDR3aa: CASSLDPGRDGVYGYTF
j_gene: TRBJ1-2; d_gene: -; abundance: -; v_gene: TRBV11-2; len: 14; CDR3nt: TGTGCCAGCAGCTCCAGACGGGACATCTATGGCTACACCTTC; CDR3aa: CASSSRRDIYGYTF
j_gene: TRBJ1-2; d_gene: -; abundance: -; v_gene: TRBV30; len: 12; CDR3nt: TGTGCCTGGAGTTCGGGAGACTATGGCTACACCTTC; CDR3aa: CAWSSGDYGYTF
j_gene: TRBJ2-2; d_gene: TRBD1; abundance: -; v_gene: TRBV10-3; len: 15; CDR3nt: TGTGCCATCAGTGAACAGGGGGCTAACACCGGGGAGCTGTTTTTT; CDR3aa: CAISEQGANTGELFF
j_gene: TRBJ2-7; d_gene: -; abundance: few; v_gene: TRBV18; len: 13; CDR3nt: TGTGCCAGCTCACCTGGCGACAGTCTATTCCAGTACTTC; CDR3aa: CASSPGDSLFQYF
j_gene: TRBJ2-7; d_gene: TRBD1; abundance: few; v_gene: TRBV6-5; len: 14; CDR3nt: TGTGCCAGCAGTTACTCCGACAGGGTCTACGAGCAGTACTTC; CDR3aa: CASSYSDRVYEQYF
j_gene: TRBJ2-1; d_gene: -; abundance: once; v_gene: TRBV5-4; len: 12; CDR3nt: TGTGCCAGCAGCTTGATTGGGACTGAGCAGTTCTTC; CDR3aa: CASSLIGTEQFF
j_gene: TRBJ2-3; d_gene: TRBD2; abundance: few; v_gene: TRBV25-1; len: 15; CDR3nt: TGTGCCAGCAGTGACCCTAGCGGGGGCACAGATACGCAGTATTTT; CDR3aa: CASSDPSGGTDTQYF
j_gene: TRBJ1-6; d_gene: TRBD1; abundance: few; v_gene: TRBV27; len: 14; CDR3nt: TGTGCCAGCAGTTTCAGTACAGGGGACTCACCCCTCCACTTT; CDR3aa: CASSFSTGDSPLHF
j_gene: TRBJ1-2; d_gene: -; abundance: -; v_gene: TRBV28; len: 16; CDR3nt: TGTGCCAGCAGTTTATTCGCGGCGGGGCAGACCTATGGCTACACCTTC; CDR3aa: CASSLFAAGQTYGYTF
j_gene: TRBJ1-4; d_gene: -; abundance: -; v_gene: TRBV28; len: 15; CDR3nt: TGTGCCAGCAGTTTAGAACAGGGATTGGGTGAAAAACTGTTTTTT; CDR3aa: CASSLEQGLGEKLFF
j_gene: TRBJ2-6; d_gene: -; abundance: -; v_gene: TRBV30; len: 18; CDR3nt: TGTGCCTGGAGTACGACTCCGGGACTCCTCTCTGGGGCCAACGTCCTGACTTTC; CDR3aa: CAWSTTPGLLSGANVLTF
j_gene: TRBJ1-5; d_gene: -; abundance: -; v_gene: TRBV19; len: 15; CDR3nt: TGTGCCAGTAGGGCCGGGACGGCCGTAAGGAAGCCCCAGCATTTT; CDR3aa: CASRAGTAVRKPQHF
j_gene: TRBJ1-4; d_gene: -; abundance: -; v_gene: TRBV5-6; len: 14; CDR3nt: TGTGCCAGCAGCTTAGGGCAGCCCCCCGAAAAACTGTTTTTT; CDR3aa: CASSLGQPPEKLFF
j_gene: TRBJ2-7; d_gene: -; abundance: -; v_gene: TRBV28; len: 16; CDR3nt: TGTGCCAGTACCACTGGACTCTCGTTTCACTCCTACGAGCAGTACTTC; CDR3aa: CASTTGLSFHSYEQYF
j_gene: TRBJ1-3; d_gene: -; abundance: -; v_gene: TRBV7-6; len: 15; CDR3nt: TGTGCCAGCAGCTTTACCGGGTCGGGGGGAAACACCATATATTTT; CDR3aa: CASSFTGSGGNTIYF
j_gene: TRBJ1-2; d_gene: -; abundance: few; v_gene: TRBV25-1; len: 12; CDR3nt: TGTGCCAGCAGTGAAGCGGGAAAAGGCTACACCTTC; CDR3aa: CASSEAGKGYTF
j_gene: TRBJ2-4; d_gene: -; abundance: few; v_gene: TRBV5-6; len: 15; CDR3nt: TGTGCCAGCAGCCTGCAGGGTTTTCTAGGAAACATTCAGTACTTC; CDR3aa: CASSLQGFLGNIQYF
j_gene: TRBJ2-5; d_gene: -; abundance: -; v_gene: TRBV9; len: 14; CDR3nt: TGTGCCAGCAGCGGAACAGGTGCCGCGGAGACCCAGTACTTC; CDR3aa: CASSGTGAAETQYF
j_gene: TRBJ2-5; d_gene: -; abundance: -; v_gene: TRBV9; len: 12; CDR3nt: TGTGCCAGCAGCCCCCTAGAAGAGACCCAGTACTTC; CDR3aa: CASSPLEETQYF
j_gene: TRBJ2-7; d_gene: -; abundance: -; v_gene: TRBV6-5; len: 15; CDR3nt: TGTGCCAGCAGTTTAGGAATTAGCCCGGCCTACGAGCAGTACTTC; CDR3aa: CASSLGISPAYEQYF
j_gene: TRBJ2-3; d_gene: -; abundance: few; v_gene: TRBV2; len: 15; CDR3nt: TGTGCCAGCAGTGGGGGCGCGGTTAGCACAGATACGCAGTATTTT; CDR3aa: CASSGGAVSTDTQYF
j_gene: TRBJ2-7; d_gene: -; abundance: few; v_gene: TRBV25-1; len: 14; CDR3nt: TGTGCCAGCAGTGACCCAGGGACTGCCTACGAGCAGTACTTC; CDR3aa: CASSDPGTAYEQYF
j_gene: TRBJ2-7; d_gene: -; abundance: few; v_gene: TRBV2; len: 13; CDR3nt: TGTGCCAGCAGTGAACAGGGTCGCGACGAGCAGTACTTC; CDR3aa: CASSEQGRDEQYF
j_gene: TRBJ2-5; d_gene: -; abundance: few; v_gene: TRBV5-6; len: 13; CDR3nt: TGTGCCAGCAGCCCGGGACCCCAAGAGACCCAGTACTTC; CDR3aa: CASSPGPQETQYF
j_gene: TRBJ2-3; d_gene: TRBD2; abundance: -; v_gene: TRBV9; len: 16; CDR3nt: TGTGCCAGCAGCGTGGGAAATAGCGGGCCGGGGGATACGCAGTATTTT; CDR3aa: CASSVGNSGPGDTQYF
j_gene: TRBJ1-6; d_gene: TRBD1; abundance: -; v_gene: TRBV4-2; len: 18; CDR3nt: TGTGCCAGCAGCCAAGAATGGGTGGGACAGGCAAATAATTCACCCCTCCACTTT; CDR3aa: CASSQEWVGQANNSPLHF
j_gene: TRBJ1-2; d_gene: -; abundance: few; v_gene: TRBV30; len: 13; CDR3nt: TGTGCCTGGAGTATGCTGGGCAACTATGGCTACACCTTC; CDR3aa: CAWSMLGNYGYTF
j_gene: TRBJ1-1; d_gene: -; abundance: -; v_gene: TRBV29-1; len: 12; CDR3nt: TGCAGCGCTCAGTGGGGTAAAACTGAAGCTTTCTTT; CDR3aa: CSAQWGKTEAFF
j_gene: TRBJ1-5; d_gene: -; abundance: few; v_gene: TRBV25-1; len: 15; CDR3nt: TGTGCCAGCAGTCCTCACCGGGGGAGCAATCAGCCCCAGCATTTT; CDR3aa: CASSPHRGSNQPQHF
j_gene: TRBJ2-5; d_gene: -; abundance: -; v_gene: TRBV5-1; len: 16; CDR3nt: TGCGCCAGCAGCTTGTCCGCTCGGGGACGGCAAGAGACCCAGTACTTC; CDR3aa: CASSLSARGRQETQYF
j_gene: TRBJ1-4; d_gene: -; abundance: -; v_gene: TRBV18; len: 13; CDR3nt: TGTGCCAGCTCACCATCTGTGAGTGAAAAACTGTTTTTT; CDR3aa: CASSPSVSEKLFF
j_gene: TRBJ2-3; d_gene: -; abundance: few; v_gene: TRBV9; len: 17; CDR3nt: TGTGCCAGCAGCGTAGCTGGAAACACCCTCTTAGCGGATACGCAGTATTTT; CDR3aa: CASSVAGNTLLADTQYF
j_gene: TRBJ1-5; d_gene: TRBD1; abundance: few; v_gene: TRBV4-3; len: 14; CDR3nt: TGCGCCAGCAGCAAGACAGGGGGGGATCAGCCCCAGCATTTT; CDR3aa: CASSKTGGDQPQHF
j_gene: TRBJ2-5; d_gene: -; abundance: -; v_gene: TRBV20-1; len: 11; CDR3nt: TGCAGTGCTAGGGAGGGGGAGACCCAGTACTTC; CDR3aa: CSAREGETQYF
j_gene: TRBJ1-5; d_gene: -; abundance: -; v_gene: TRBV18; len: 14; CDR3nt: TGTGCCAGCTCCTCACGGGACACTAATCAGCCCCAGCATTTT; CDR3aa: CASSSRDTNQPQHF
j_gene: TRBJ1-4; d_gene: -; abundance: -; v_gene: TRBV25-1; len: 15; CDR3nt: TGTGCCAGCAGTCGCCGCCAAGCAACTAATGAAAAACTGTTTTTT; CDR3aa: CASSRRQATNEKLFF
j_gene: TRBJ2-5; d_gene: -; abundance: -; v_gene: TRBV12-5; len: 13; CDR3nt: TGTGCTAGTGCCCGAAGTGGCCAAGAGACCCAGTACTTC; CDR3aa: CASARSGQETQYF
j_gene: TRBJ1-2; d_gene: -; abundance: -; v_gene: TRBV6-5; len: 15; CDR3nt: TGTGCCAGCAGTTACTCTGCGACAGGCCACTATGGCTACACCTTC; CDR3aa: CASSYSATGHYGYTF
j_gene: TRBJ2-3; d_gene: -; abundance: -; v_gene: TRBV6-5; len: 13; CDR3nt: TGTGCCAGCAGTCCCTCGGGGACAGATACGCAGTATTTT; CDR3aa: CASSPSGTDTQYF
j_gene: TRBJ1-6; d_gene: -; abundance: -; v_gene: TRBV6-5; len: 14; CDR3nt: TGTGCCAGCAGTTACTCTCCGGGCCAGACACCCCTCCACTTT; CDR3aa: CASSYSPGQTPLHF
j_gene: TRBJ2-4; d_gene: TRBD2; abundance: -; v_gene: TRBV7-9; len: 14; CDR3nt: TGTGCCAGCAGCTACCCGGGGGGCAAAAACATTCAGTACTTC; CDR3aa: CASSYPGGKNIQYF